Ten or more counts support the clone carrying this TCR beta chain. The antigen remains unidentified. The sample originates from a study of T cells in Graves' hyperthyroidism and ophthalmopathy. Whole-study results and caveats: Ophthalmopathy, which appeared later, was predicted by the model a median 6.5 months before onset.

It was RNA transcripts that yielded the amplified TCR beta CDR3 regions. The HTBI primer set was used in a first-round RT-PCR of the TCR CDR3. TCRdb redid the calling of the multiplex PCR reads with MiXCR, one entry per CDR3 protein. The sample carries some 380,000 distinct CDR3 sequences, 13% recorded once. The receptor was isolated from a man aged 25 to 45 with Graves' hyperthyroidism that later progressed to Graves' ophthalmopathy. Sequenced sample: blood.

The CDR3 sequence: CASSQTDIEAFF. The CDR3 nucleotides are TGTGCCAGCAGCCAAACAGATATAGAAGCTTTCTTT. V is TRBV12-3 or TRBV12-4 and J is TRBJ1-1; no clear D gene. V lost 6 bases to trimming and J lost 8 bases, with 13 bases between them. This CDR3 contains 12 residues.